A single sample gave rise to the 5 T cell receptor beta chains below, sequenced in a study of T-cell memory formation after mild COVID-19. One entry per CDR3 protein, called by TCRdb with MiXCR from the 5' RACE reads. The table records approximately 560,000 distinct CDR3 sequences, 17% of them present only once. The sequencing sample was made of PBMCs or a T cell subset sorted from them (not recorded which). These receptors were collected from an adult woman who had mild COVID-19 (a few samples of this study predate the infection). Cell type and time point are not known.

In its sample, this clonotype was seen a few times. J is TRBJ2-1 and V is TRBV6-5, with 7 bases identical to TRBD2. CDR1 MNHEY and CDR2 SVGAGI come from the germline V gene. The J segment lost 5 bases and the V segment lost 2 bases, leaving 6 bases of the junction unmatched. The CDR3 contains 15 residues. CDR3 sequence (DNA): TGTGCCAGCAGTTACACTGGCGGGAGAGACAATGAGCAGTTCTTC. This translates into CASSYTGGRDNEQFF.

This rearrangement joins TRBV29-1 to TRBJ2-2, with 8 bases identical to TRBD2. CDR1 is SQVTM, CDR2 ANQGSEA, per germline. The CDR3 contains 14 residues. With 1 base clipped from V and 4 bases from J, the junction kept 2 bases outside the gene matches. CDR3 DNA: TGCAGCGTTGAAGGGGGGACTAGCACCGGGGAGCTGTTTTTT. This encodes CSVEGGTSTGELFF.

This clonotype was recorded at least ten times. The V and J genes are TRBV24-1 and TRBJ2-5; D perhaps matches TRBD1 (6 bases). The CDR3 runs 14 residues. V lost 3 bases and J 3 bases, leaving 10 bases between the germline ends. The germline gives CDR1 KGHDR, CDR2 SFDVKD. The CDR3 protein is CATSDPGTKETQYF. The CDR3 DNA is TGTGCCACCAGTGATCCCGGGACAAAAGAGACCCAGTACTTC.

This chain uses TRBV5-1 with TRBJ2-7, with 10 bases lining up with TRBD1. CDR1 SGHRS and CDR2 YFSETQ come from the germline V gene. Germline trimming cut 4 bases from V and 6 bases from J; bases unmatched to any gene: 7. The CDR3 is made up of 14 amino acids. CDR3 loop: CASSPDRGKGEQYF. The CDR3 nucleotides are TGCGCCAGCAGCCCGGACAGGGGGAAGGGCGAGCAGTACTTC.

Many counts were recorded for this clonotype. J is TRBJ1-3 and V is TRBV18, with 11 bases identical to TRBD1. Trimming at V came to 3 bases and at J to 0 bases, leaving 4 bases not matched to a gene. This CDR3 comprises 17 residues. Germline loops: CDR1 KGHSH, CDR2 LQKENI. This chain's CDR3 is CASSPGQGVISGNTIYF. CDR3 DNA: TGTGCCAGCTCACCGGGACAGGGGGTTATCTCTGGAAACACCATATATTTT.